The sequence of this T cell receptor (beta chain) was determined in a study of cytomegalovirus exposure and HLA in healthy donors. Overall study findings and caveats: Within the approximately 130 validation repertoires, first-cohort TCR clusters tended to co-occur, according to a later analysis. In vitro confirmation showed three CMV-associated chains to be CMV antigen specific.

TCRdb's copy holds only in-frame clones and misses some; the assay was immunoSEQ multiplex PCR. The table records some 170,000 clones, roughly nine tenths of them present only once. Trimming took 5 bases from V and 2 from J, leaving 8 bases between them. Germline V gives CDR1 SGHRS, CDR2 YFSETQ. This CDR3 is built from 12 residues. Concerning this clone: Its cognate antigen is unknown.

The sample taken for sequencing was PBMCs. The rearrangement uses TRBV5-1 and TRBJ2-7; a weak D match, TRBD1 (5 bases). The receptor comes from a woman younger than 45 in good health and CMV-seronegative. This CDR3 reads CASSPGTYEQYF. The CDR3 bases are TGCGCCAGCAGTCCAGGGACCTACGAGCAGTACTTC.